A single sample gave rise to the 28 T cell receptor beta chains below, sequenced in a study of molecular identifiers for immune sequencing clone quantification. In TCRdb, the PCR reads were re-called with MiXCR into one record per CDR3 protein. Of tens of thousands of distinct CDR3 sequences in the sample, roughly a fifth were seen once. Input material: naive CD8+ T cells from blood, with Jurkat cell RNA spiked in. Subset specified: FACS-sorted CD8+CD4-CCR7+CD45RA+ naive T cells. The receptors come from a human donor in good health. Some libraries in this study had Jurkat cell RNA spiked in.

This clonotype was seen ten or more times. The rearrangement links TRBV27 to TRBJ2-3; D unresolved. Germline loops: CDR1 MNHEY, CDR2 SMNVEV (reference sequence). The CDR3 loop spans 14 amino acids. V was shortened by 1 base and J by 5 bases, with 10 bases between the two germline ends. CDR3 loop: CASSLFLGRDTQYF. DNA for the CDR3: TGTGCCAGCAGTTTATTCCTCGGTCGAGATACGCAGTATTTT.

This chain connects TRBV10-3 to TRBJ1-4; 7 bases are shared with TRBD1. V lost 3 bases and J lost 8; bases outside the gene matches: 6. This CDR3 comprises 14 residues. Germline CDR1 reads ENHRY; CDR2 reads SYGVKD. CDR3 sequence (DNA): TGTGCCATCAGTGATGAGGGGGCCGTAGAAAAACTGTTTTTT. Translated, it gives CAISDEGAVEKLFF.

This clonotype occurred many times. Written as DNA, the CDR3 is TGTGCCAGCAGACTACGGGGACCCTCTGGGTACGAGCAGTACTTC. Its protein product is CASRLRGPSGYEQYF. V gene TRBV5-5 combines with J gene TRBJ2-7, with D perhaps given as TRBD1 or TRBD2 (5 bases each). The germline CDR1 and CDR2 sequences are SGHKS and YYEKEE (reference sequence). The CDR3 has 15 amino acids. V gave up 5 bases and J gave up 4 bases, with 19 bases separating them.

This clonotype has a count of ten or more. The rearrangement uses TRBV6-5 and TRBJ1-4, with D hard to call. Trimming shortened V by 8 bases and J by 8 bases, and 12 bases separated the two germline ends. Germline-derived CDR1 and CDR2 are MNHEY and SVGAGI. The CDR3 extends over 12 amino acids. CDR3 sequence (DNA): TGTGCCAGCGCGAGGGCAAGGGAAAAACTGTTTTTT. Amino acids: CASARAREKLFF.

The V and J genes are TRBV6-2 or TRBV6-3 and TRBJ1-6, with unresolved D. The CDR3 is 17 residues long. Germline CDR1 MNHEY, CDR2 SVGEGT. V lost 0 bases to trimming and J lost 3 bases, with 12 bases between them. The CDR3 coding sequence is TGTGCCAGCAGTTACTCGATACGGGGAGTCTATAATTCACCCCTCCACTTT. Translation: CASSYSIRGVYNSPLHF.

Ten or more counts support this clonotype. V is TRBV7-2 and J is TRBJ1-5; D perhaps matches TRBD1 (5 bases). Per germline, CDR1 SGHTA and CDR2 FQGNSA. The CDR3 consists of 15 residues. V lost 3 bases and J 0 bases, leaving 9 bases between the germline ends. The chain's CDR3 is CASSFTGYSNQPQHF. CDR3 sequence (DNA): TGTGCCAGCAGCTTTACAGGTTATAGCAATCAGCCCCAGCATTTT.

On this clonotype: A much more abundant neighbour one base away suggests this may be a read error. The V and J genes are TRBV27 and TRBJ2-3; D call uncertain. The V gene's germline CDR1 is MNHEY and CDR2 SMNVEV (reference sequence). This CDR3 has 12 amino acids. CDR3: CASRDYPDTRYF. CDR3 in DNA: TGTGCCAGCAGGGATTACCCAGATACGCGGTATTTT.

In its sample, this clonotype was seen many times. The rearrangement joins TRBV6-5 to TRBJ1-1; perhaps TRBD1 as D (5 bases). The V and J ends lost 6 bases and 5 bases respectively, with 10 bases between them. The germline gives CDR1 MNHEY, CDR2 SVGAGI. This CDR3 contains 12 residues. CDR3 sequence: CASREGITEAFF. CDR3 nucleotides: TGTGCCAGCAGAGAGGGGATAACTGAAGCTTTCTTT.

On this clonotype: The junction differs from germline at one of its ends, possibly a read error. This sequence joins TRBV5-3 and TRBJ1-2, with D uncertain. TRBV5-3 has ORF status, its function being uncertain. This CDR3 contains 18 residues. This CDR3 reads CASSLSIHGMAGFYGYTF. The CDR3 DNA reads TGTGCCAGTAGCTTGAGTATCCACGGGATGGCGGGCTTCTATGGCTACACCTTC.

About this clonotype: Mismatch with germline at one junction end may stem from a read error. The chain has TRBV6-5 and TRBJ2-7; no definite D call. Germline V gives CDR1 MNHEY, CDR2 SVGAGI. The CDR3 runs to 13 residues. The CDR3 sequence is CASSYSTYSELYF. In DNA form, the CDR3 reads TGTGCCAGCAGTTACTCGACTTACTCCGAGCTGTACTTC.

This clonotype showed up just a few times. The chain recombines TRBV5-8 with TRBJ2-1; no definite D call. The CDR3 sequence is 11 residues long. Trimming stripped 4 bases from V and 10 bases from J, with 9 bases between. Germline V lookup: CDR1 SGHTS, CDR2 YDEGEE. The CDR3 DNA is TGTGCCAGCAGCGACGACCTGGAGCAGTTCTTC. It is translated as CASSDDLEQFF. Using reference TRBV5-8 and TRBJ2-1 for the parts outside the CDR3, the full variable domain is EAGVTQSPTHLIKTRGQQATLRCSPISGHTSVYWYQQALGLGLQFLLWYDEGEERNRGNFPPRFSGRQFPNYSSELNVNALELEDSALYLCASSDDLEQFFGPGTRLTVL.

This clonotype was found many times. The chain employs TRBV12-3 or TRBV12-4 and TRBJ2-1; no reliable D call. The CDR3 covers 12 residues. The V end lost 3 bases, the J end lost 6 bases, and 6 bases lay between the germline ends. DNA for the CDR3: TGTGCCAGCAGTTTCGGCGGCAATGAGCAGTTCTTC. Translating gives CASSFGGNEQFF.

This clonotype was picked up a small number of times. V and J are TRBV10-3 and TRBJ2-7, with D possibly being TRBD2 (6 bases). The CDR3 totals 13 residues. Germline V CDR1 and CDR2: ENHRY, SYGVKD. V was clipped by 10 bases and J by 1 base, with 14 bases between them. The CDR3: CATSGAGSYEQYF. CDR3 nucleotides: TGTGCCACTTCGGGAGCAGGGTCCTACGAGCAGTACTTC.

Many counts were recorded for this clonotype. The rearrangement joins TRBV27 to TRBJ1-5; maybe TRBD1 (5 bases). Germline CDR1 MNHEY, CDR2 SMNVEV (reference sequence). The V gene lost 3 bases and the J gene lost 3 bases, with 9 bases spanning the gap. This CDR3 has 14 amino acids. For the CDR3, the DNA is TGTGCCAGCAGTTTCGCGGGGACCAATCAGCCCCAGCATTTT. It yields the protein CASSFAGTNQPQHF.

This clonotype was recorded many times. The CDR3, as DNA: TGCAGCGTTCTGGCAGGGGTGGCCAAAAACATTCAGTACTTC. This translates into CSVLAGVAKNIQYF. The rearrangement links TRBV29-1 to TRBJ2-4; maybe TRBD1 (6 bases). The CDR3 extends over 14 amino acids. Trimming took 5 bases from V and 1 from J, leaving 12 bases between them. Germline lookup yields CDR1 SQVTM and CDR2 ANQGSEA. Full variable domain (remainder filled in from reference TRBV29-1 and TRBJ2-4): SAVISQKPSRDICQRGTSLTIQCQVDSQVTMMFWYRQQPGQSLTLIATANQGSEATYESGFVIDKFPISRPNLTFSTLTVSNMSPEDSSIYLCSVLAGVAKNIQYFGAGTRLSVL.

In this sample, this clonotype turned up a few times. CDR3 DNA sequence: TGTGCCAGCAGCTCGGAACTCACCGGGGAGCTGTTTTTT. Encoded protein: CASSSELTGELFF. The chain is built from TRBV7-9 and TRBJ2-2; no firm D call. V dropped 4 bases and J dropped 4 bases, with 7 bases sitting between them. The CDR3 is 13 amino acids. CDR1 and CDR2 (germline): SEHNR, FQNEAQ (reference sequence).

In its sample, this clonotype was seen a few times. The chain has TRBV30 and TRBJ2-1, with D possibly being TRBD2 (5 bases). Germline V gene data show CDR1 as GTSNPN and CDR2 as SVGIG (reference sequence). The CDR3 loop spans 14 amino acids. Trimming left V 5 bases short and J 0 bases short, with 11 bases between. The DNA for the CDR3 is TGTGCCTGGTCAGGACTTAGCTCCTACAATGAGCAGTTCTTC. Residues: CAWSGLSSYNEQFF.

This clonotype appeared many times. The chain recombines TRBV27 with TRBJ1-4; 11 bases map to TRBD1. V lost 5 bases and J lost 5; bases outside the gene matches: 10. The CDR3 consists of 17 residues. Germline loops: CDR1 MNHEY, CDR2 SMNVEV (reference sequence). Written as DNA, the CDR3 is TGTGCCAGCAGTCCAGGACAGGGGGCGCATTCCAATGAAAAACTGTTTTTT. It codes for CASSPGQGAHSNEKLFF.

With regard to this clonotype: A much larger clone differs by one base, so this may be a read error. The genes are TRBV28 and TRBJ2-1, with D unresolved. V lost 5 bases and J lost 2, with 13 bases in between. This CDR3 spans 15 amino acids. Germline values: CDR1 MDHEN, CDR2 SYDVKM. The CDR3 DNA reads as TGTGCCAGCAGTCCCCCCAGGAGCCCCTACAATGAGCAGTTCTTC. Protein product: CASSPPRSPYNEQFF.

The chain links TRBV4-3 to TRBJ2-7; possibly TRBD1 or TRBD2 for D (6 bases each). CDR3 length equals 13 residues. V was cut by 1 base and J by 4 bases, with 8 bases left in between. CDR1 is LGHNA and CDR2 is YSLEER in the germline V gene. The CDR3 nucleotides are TGCGCCAGCAGCCAAGGAGGGGGGTACGAGCAGTACTTC. Residues: CASSQGGGYEQYF.

The V and J genes are TRBV7-6 and TRBJ2-1, with D perhaps assigned TRBD1 or TRBD2 (7 bases each). V shed 5 bases and J shed 5 bases, with 22 bases lying between them. The CDR3 has 17 amino acids. CDR1 is SGHVS, CDR2 FNYEAQ, per germline. CDR3 in amino acids: CASSLWEQGGRDNEQFF. DNA for the CDR3: TGTGCCAGCAGCCTCTGGGAGCAGGGGGGGCGAGACAATGAGCAGTTCTTC.

As to this clonotype: A read error may explain this, as a much larger clone is one base away. The V and J genes are TRBV11-3 and TRBJ2-1, with 7 bases identical to TRBD2. Germline values: CDR1 SGHNT, CDR2 YENEEA. J was trimmed by 11 bases and V by 5 bases; bases with no gene match: 9. The CDR3 consists of 13 residues. CDR3 nucleotides: TGTGCCAGCAGCGAAGGGACTATAAATAAGCAGTTCTTC. It translates to CASSEGTINKQFF.

V gene TRBV12-3 or TRBV12-4 combines with J gene TRBJ2-2; unclear D gene. The CDR3 is made up of 15 amino acids. V lost 7 bases and J lost 0, with 12 bases in between. CDR3 sequence reads: CASTQAHANTGELFF. The CDR3 DNA follows: TGTGCCAGCACCCAGGCTCACGCGAACACCGGGGAGCTGTTTTTT.

This clonotype was counted ten times or more. J is TRBJ2-2 and V is TRBV2; D possibly matches TRBD1 or TRBD2 (7 bases each). The CDR3 consists of 13 residues. V was shortened by 11 bases and J by 5 bases, with 15 bases between the two germline ends. Looked up from germline, CDR1 is SNHLY and CDR2 is FYNNEI. The DNA for the CDR3 is TGTGCCTTCCAGGGGGGGTCTACCGGGGAGCTGTTTTTT. Its translation: CAFQGGSTGELFF.

This clonotype was counted a few times. This sequence joins TRBV28 and TRBJ2-7; D may be TRBD1 (6 bases). The CDR3 sequence is 13 residues long. V shed 1 base and J shed 3 bases, with 7 bases lying between them. Germline-derived CDR1 and CDR2 are MDHEN and SYDVKM. In nucleotides, the CDR3 is TGTGCCAGCAGTTTATTACAGGGCTACGAGCAGTACTTC. It codes for CASSLLQGYEQYF.

Comments on this clonotype: A much larger clone sits a single nucleotide away, making a read error possible. The rearrangement uses TRBV12-3 or TRBV12-4 and TRBJ2-3; 8 bases fit TRBD2. The CDR3 spans 16 residues. The trim removed 5 bases at V and 3 bases at J, leaving 10 bases unmatched. The CDR3 sequence: CASSIHGGGETDTQYF. In nucleotides, the CDR3 is TGTGCCAGCAGTATCCACGGGGGGGGGGAAACAGATACGCAGTATTTT.

This clonotype was recorded many times. The genes are TRBV2 and TRBJ2-7; the D call may be TRBD1 or TRBD2 (6 bases each). The CDR3 totals 14 residues. Germline values: CDR1 SNHLY, CDR2 FYNNEI. Trimming pared 3 bases from V and 4 bases from J, leaving 13 bases between. CDR3 sequence: CASSEVGGGYEQYF. The CDR3 DNA reads TGTGCCAGCAGTGAGGTGGGGGGCGGTTACGAGCAGTACTTC.

There are many counts of this clonotype. The chain couples TRBV9 to TRBJ1-5; D possibly corresponds to TRBD1 (5 bases). The CDR3 runs 14 residues. The V end lost 3 bases, the J end lost 4 bases, and 11 bases lay between the germline ends. Looked up from germline, CDR1 is SGDLS and CDR2 is YYNGEE. The chain's CDR3 is CASSGPPGNQPQHF. CDR3 nucleotide sequence: TGTGCCAGCAGCGGACCTCCAGGGAATCAGCCCCAGCATTTT.